This paragraph covers one T cell receptor beta chain sequence. There are 15 residues in the CDR3. Trimming pared 0 bases from V and 6 bases from J, leaving 15 bases between. The germline gives CDR1 SGHKS, CDR2 YYEKEE (reference sequence). The record originates from a study of blood T cell repertoires in COVID-19. Here immunoSEQ multiplex PCR was the method, and the copy in TCRdb shows in-frame clones only, minus some. In the table there are 210,000 or so clones, 84% of which are singletons. Sequencing input: peripheral blood. This TCR was sampled from an elderly woman with active or convalescent COVID-19. This chain joins TRBV5-5 and TRBJ1-2; D is possibly TRBD1 (5 bases). The CDR3 region is CASSLAGGGFNGYTF. Written as DNA, the CDR3 is TGTGCCAGCAGCTTGGCCGGTGGGGGGTTCAATGGCTACACCTTC.